This T cell receptor (beta chain) was captured by sequencing in a study of blood T cell repertoires in COVID-19. Study-level information: There were acute and convalescent COVID-19 samples, and they came from the United States, Italy and Spain. In each case, the material was cDNA or gDNA derived from T cells, B-cell-depleted T cells, or PBMCs.

The V and J ends lost 0 bases and 3 bases, in that order; junction bases with no gene match: 8. The CDR3 runs to 18 residues. Germline CDR1 is SGDLS and CDR2 is YYNGEE. Source study methods: Estimation of nucleated cell counts was performed using reference gene primer amplification. Sequencing was performed with immunoSEQ multiplex PCR; in TCRdb, only in-frame clones are kept and a portion is missing. The D gene and trimming were derived from the DNA, and the V and J assignments and clone size from that table. The sample contains about 220,000 clones, 80% to 85% of which appear only once. This sequence originates from a woman aged 55 to 70 with acute or convalescent COVID-19. Sequencing used peripheral blood. The J gene is TRBJ2-4, the V gene TRBV9, with 11 bases lining up with TRBD1. CDR3 coding DNA: TGTGCCAGCAGCGTAGGCGGACAGGGGGCGTTGGGCAAAAACATTCAGTACTTC. As protein: CASSVGGQGALGKNIQYF.